The 3 T cell receptor beta chains presented below share a single source sample, sequenced in a study of blood T cells in healthy people across ages. Using a J-beta primer mix together with a sample-barcoded 5' primer, a second PCR was run for roughly 7 to 11 cycles. TCRdb re-called the 5' RACE reads with MiXCR, one entry per CDR3 protein. The sample has 1.8 million or so distinct CDR3 sequences; about two fifths are singletons. The sample comprised blood. All receptors derive from a human donor in good health.

This chain uses TRBV6-6 with TRBJ2-1; D is possibly TRBD1 or TRBD2 (6 bases each). Deletions cut 6 bases from V and 4 bases from J, with 19 bases between. Per germline, CDR1 MNHNY and CDR2 SVGAGI (reference sequence). CDR3 size: 16 residues. The CDR3 bases are TGTGCCAGCAGGGACAACCGACGGGGGCTTTACAATGAGCAGTTCTTC. Amino acids: CASRDNRRGLYNEQFF.

The chain's CDR3 is CSVRGVGEKLFF. In nucleotides, the CDR3 is TGCAGCGTGAGGGGTGTTGGAGAAAAACTGTTTTTT. The chain links TRBV29-1 to TRBJ1-4; a weak D match, TRBD1 (5 bases). The germline V gene has CDR1 SQVTM and CDR2 ANQGSEA. The CDR3 length is 12 residues. V dropped 6 bases and J dropped 8 bases, with 13 bases sitting between them. The full variable domain, rest sourced from reference TRBV29-1 and TRBJ1-4, is SAVISQKPSRDICQRGTSLTIQCQVDSQVTMMFWYRQQPGQSLTLIATANQGSEATYESGFVIDKFPISRPNLTFSTLTVSNMSPEDSSIYLCSVRGVGEKLFFGSGTQLSVL.

The rearrangement joins TRBV20-1 to TRBJ2-1; D not resolved. Trimming shortened V by 0 bases and J by 0 bases, and 15 bases separated the two germline ends. The CDR3 is 17 amino acids. CDR1 is DFQATT and CDR2 is SNEGSKA in the germline V gene (reference sequence). CDR3 residues: CSARDEEGGSSYNEQFF. CDR3 sequence (DNA): TGCAGTGCTAGAGATGAGGAAGGCGGCAGCTCCTACAATGAGCAGTTCTTC.